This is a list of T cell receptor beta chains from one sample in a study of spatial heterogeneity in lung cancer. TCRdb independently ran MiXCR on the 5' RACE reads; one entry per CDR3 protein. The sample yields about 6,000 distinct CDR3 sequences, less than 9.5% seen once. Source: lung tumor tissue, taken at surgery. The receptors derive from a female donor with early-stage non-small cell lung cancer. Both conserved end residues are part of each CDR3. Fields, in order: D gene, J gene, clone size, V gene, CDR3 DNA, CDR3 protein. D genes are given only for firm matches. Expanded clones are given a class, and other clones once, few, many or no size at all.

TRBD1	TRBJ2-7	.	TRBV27	TGTGCCAGCAGTTCTACCGGGACAGGGGCCCTCGGGGAGTACTTC	CASSSTGTGALGEYF
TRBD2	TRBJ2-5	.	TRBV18	TGTGCCAGCTCACCGACTAGCGGGGAAGAGACCCAGTACTTC	CASSPTSGEETQYF
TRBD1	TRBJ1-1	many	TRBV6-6	TGTGCCAGCAGACCCCGGGACAGGGGGCCCCAAACTGAAGCTTTCTTT	CASRPRDRGPQTEAFF
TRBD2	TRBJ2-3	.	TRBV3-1	TGTGCCAGCAGTCGACTAGCGGGGGGGCTCCGCACAGATACGCAGTATTTT	CASSRLAGGLRTDTQYF
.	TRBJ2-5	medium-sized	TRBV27	TGTGCCAGCAGTTTACTAGCCGAAGAGACCCAGTACTTC	CASSLLAEETQYF
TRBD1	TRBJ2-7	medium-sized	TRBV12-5	TGTGCTAGTGGCCGCGGACAGGGGGCCTACGAGCAGTACTTC	CASGRGQGAYEQYF
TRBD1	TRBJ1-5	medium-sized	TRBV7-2	TGTGCCAGCAGCTCGCGCTTGGGACAGTACAATCAGCCCCAGCATTTT	CASSSRLGQYNQPQHF
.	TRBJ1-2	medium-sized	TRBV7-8	TGTGCCAGCAGCTACCGGGTCGAAACCGGGGGCTACACCTTC	CASSYRVETGGYTF
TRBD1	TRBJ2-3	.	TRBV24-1	TGTGCCACCGCCGGGACAGGAAAGGGAGATACGCAGTATTTT	CATAGTGKGDTQYF
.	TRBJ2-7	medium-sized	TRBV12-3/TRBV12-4	TGTGCCAGCAGTTTCGGGGACCACCCTGGTTGGGAGCAGTACTTC	CASSFGDHPGWEQYF
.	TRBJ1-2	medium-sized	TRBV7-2	TGTGCCAGCAGCCCCAGGGTGCCGAACTATGGCTACACCTTC	CASSPRVPNYGYTF
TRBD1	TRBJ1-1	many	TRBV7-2	TGTGCCAGCAGCTTGGACAGGGGGCTAGAGAACACTGAAGCTTTCTTT	CASSLDRGLENTEAFF
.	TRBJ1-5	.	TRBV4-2	TGTGCCAGCAGCCCCGGGACAACCGATAATCAGCCCCAGCATTTT	CASSPGTTDNQPQHF
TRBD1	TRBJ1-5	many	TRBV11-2	TGTGCCAGCAGCCGGTCGGGACAGATTAATCAGCCCCAGCATTTT	CASSRSGQINQPQHF
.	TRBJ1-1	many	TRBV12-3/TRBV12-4	TGTGCCAGCAGTTCAGTCGACTGGTCGGGGACTGAAGCTTTCTTT	CASSSVDWSGTEAFF
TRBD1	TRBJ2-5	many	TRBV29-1	TGCAGCGTACCCCTAGATGGACAGGGGGTTGGGGAGACCCAGTACTTC	CSVPLDGQGVGETQYF
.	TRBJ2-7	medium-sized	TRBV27	TGTGCCACTTACGGCAGTTCCTACGAGCAGTACTTC	CATYGSSYEQYF
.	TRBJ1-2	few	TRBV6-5	TGTGCCAGCAGGAGGGGAGGCTATGGCTACACCTTC	CASRRGGYGYTF
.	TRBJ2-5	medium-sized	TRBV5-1	TGCGCCAGCAGCCAAGGAGGGGCCCAAGAGACCCAGTACTTC	CASSQGGAQETQYF
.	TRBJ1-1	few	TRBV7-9	TGTGCCAGCAGCTTCACAGGCCCCGGGGACACTGAAGCTTTCTTT	CASSFTGPGDTEAFF